This TCR beta chain was obtained from a study of cytomegalovirus exposure and HLA in healthy donors. PCR employed 60 Vbeta and 13 Jbeta primers. Assay: immunoSEQ multiplex PCR; the TCRdb copy retains only in-frame clones and omits some. The sample records roughly 170,000 clones, about 80% being singletons. The V gene's germline CDR1 is SGHRS and CDR2 YFSETQ. J lost 5 bases, V lost 1 base, and 4 bases had no gene match. The CDR3 has 14 residues. Material: PBMCs. V usage is TRBV5-1 and J usage is TRBJ2-7; TRBD1 matches at 9 bases. This sequence originates from a man aged 25-40 years in good health and CMV-seronegative. The CDR3 sequence is CASSLRQGDNEQYF. CDR3 sequence (DNA): TGCGCCAGCAGCTTGAGACAGGGGGACAACGAGCAGTACTTC.